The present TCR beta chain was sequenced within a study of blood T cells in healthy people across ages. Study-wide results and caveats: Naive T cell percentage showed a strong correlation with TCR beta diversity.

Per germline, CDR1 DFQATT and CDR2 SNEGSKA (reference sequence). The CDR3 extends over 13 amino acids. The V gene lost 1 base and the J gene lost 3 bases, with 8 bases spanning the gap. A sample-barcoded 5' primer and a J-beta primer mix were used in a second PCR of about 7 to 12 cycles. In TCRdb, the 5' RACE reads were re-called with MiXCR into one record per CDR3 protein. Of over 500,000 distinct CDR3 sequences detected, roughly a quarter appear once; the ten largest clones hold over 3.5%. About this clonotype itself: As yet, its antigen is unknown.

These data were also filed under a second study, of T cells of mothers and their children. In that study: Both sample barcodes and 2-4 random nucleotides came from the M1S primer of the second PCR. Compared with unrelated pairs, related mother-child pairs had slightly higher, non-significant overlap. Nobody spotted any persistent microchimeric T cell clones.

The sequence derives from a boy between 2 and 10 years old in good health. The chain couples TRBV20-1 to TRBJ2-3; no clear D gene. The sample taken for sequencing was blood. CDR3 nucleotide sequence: TGCAGTGCTAGAGGGTTAGGGACAGATACGCAGTATTTT. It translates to CSARGLGTDTQYF.